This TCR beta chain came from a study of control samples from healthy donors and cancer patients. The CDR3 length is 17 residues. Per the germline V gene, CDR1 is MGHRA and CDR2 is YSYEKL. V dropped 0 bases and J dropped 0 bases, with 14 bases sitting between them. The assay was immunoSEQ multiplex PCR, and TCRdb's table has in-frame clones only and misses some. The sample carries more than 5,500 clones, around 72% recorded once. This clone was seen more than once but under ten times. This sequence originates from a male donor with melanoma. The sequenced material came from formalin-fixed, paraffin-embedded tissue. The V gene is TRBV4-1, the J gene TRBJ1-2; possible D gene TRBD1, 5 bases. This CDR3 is CASSQDVVTEANYGYTF. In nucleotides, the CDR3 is TGCGCCAGCAGCCAAGATGTGGTGACAGAAGCTAACTATGGCTACACCTTC.